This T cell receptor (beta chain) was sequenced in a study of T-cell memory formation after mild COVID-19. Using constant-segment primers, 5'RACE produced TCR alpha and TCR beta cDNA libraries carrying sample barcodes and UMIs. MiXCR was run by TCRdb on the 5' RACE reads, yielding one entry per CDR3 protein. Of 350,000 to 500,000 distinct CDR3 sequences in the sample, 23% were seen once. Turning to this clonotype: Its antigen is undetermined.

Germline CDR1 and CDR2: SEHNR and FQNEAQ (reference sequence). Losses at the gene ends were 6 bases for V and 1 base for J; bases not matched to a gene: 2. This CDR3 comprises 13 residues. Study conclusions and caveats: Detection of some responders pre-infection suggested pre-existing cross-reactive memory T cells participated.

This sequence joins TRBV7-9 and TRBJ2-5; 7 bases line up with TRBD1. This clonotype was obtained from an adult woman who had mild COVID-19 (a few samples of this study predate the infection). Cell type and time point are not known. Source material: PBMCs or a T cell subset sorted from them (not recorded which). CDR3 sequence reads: CASRGGAQETQYF. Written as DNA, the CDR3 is TGTGCCAGCAGAGGGGGCGCCCAAGAGACCCAGTACTTC.